One and the same sample provided the 5 T cell receptor beta chains below, sequenced in a study of T cell repertoires in cytomegalovirus infection. TCRdb independently ran MiXCR on the reads; one entry per CDR3 protein. Of 650,000 to 900,000 distinct CDR3 sequences detected, around a third appear once; the ten largest clones hold over 10%. The antigens for these receptors are not known. Specimen: cultured CD8+ T cells from PBMCs, collected from culture after CMV antigen stimulation. Receptor source: a human donor in good health (CMV status not recorded). Some clones in this sample may be carry-over from other donors' samples.

In the case of this clonotype: Just one base apart from a much larger clone, this may be a read error. V is TRBV7-2 and J is TRBJ1-4; tentative D call: TRBD1 (5 bases). CDR3 length: 15 residues. In germline, CDR1 is SGHTA, CDR2 FQGNSA. Trimming cost V 3 bases and J 4 bases, with 12 bases left between them. Here the CDR3 reads CASSFSGAVNEKLFF. The CDR3 bases are TGTGCCAGCAGCTTTTCCGGGGCAGTTAATGAAAAACTGTTTTTT.

This clonotype was counted only a few times. The chain recombines TRBV6-5 with TRBJ1-3; no clear D gene. There are 14 residues in the CDR3. The germline V gene encodes CDR1 MNHEY and CDR2 SVGAGI. V gave up 0 bases and J gave up 0 bases, with 3 bases separating them. The CDR3, as DNA: TGTGCCAGCAGTTACTCGAGCTCTGGAAACACCATATATTTT. Its translation is CASSYSSSGNTIYF.

This clonotype appeared many times. This chain connects TRBV7-2 to TRBJ2-7; the D is unclear. CDR1 SGHTA and CDR2 FQGNSA come from the germline V gene. CDR3 length: 14 amino acids. Trimming stripped 1 base from V and 2 bases from J, with 9 bases between. The CDR3 loop is CASSLGLVPYEQYF. CDR3 bases: TGTGCCAGCAGCTTAGGACTCGTGCCCTACGAGCAGTACTTC.

V usage is TRBV5-4 and J usage is TRBJ2-4, with TRBD2 matching 10 bases. V lost 0 bases, J lost 0 bases, and 6 bases stayed unmatched. Germline V gene sequence: CDR1 SGHNT, CDR2 YYREEE (reference sequence). CDR3 length: 18 residues. The DNA for the CDR3 is TGTGCCAGCAGCTTGGCTAGCGGGGGCCTAATAGCCAAAAACATTCAGTACTTC. Its translation is CASSLASGGLIAKNIQYF.

This clonotype was counted a single time. The chain is built from TRBV19 and TRBJ2-7; 9 bases agree with TRBD2. This CDR3 comprises 14 residues. CDR1 and CDR2 (germline): LNHDA, SQIVND (reference sequence). V shed 2 bases, J shed 3 bases, and the junction held 2 bases outside the gene matches. CDR3 nucleotide sequence: TGTGCCAGTAGTATAAGCGGGGGGTACTACGAGCAGTACTTC. Translation: CASSISGGYYEQYF. Full variable domain (rest looked up from reference TRBV19 and TRBJ2-7): DGGITQSPKYLFRKEGQNVTLSCEQNLNHDAMYWYRQDPGQGLRLIYYSQIVNDFQKGDIAEGYSVSREKKESFPLTVTSAQKNPTAFYLCASSISGGYYEQYFGPGTRLTVT.